The present T cell receptor beta chain was sequenced within a study of T-cell reconstitution after alpha-beta-depleted transplantation in children. Study findings and constraints: Among T cells one year after transplant, newly produced cells accounted for most counts and diversity. Day-60 TCRbeta diversity that was high in some patients was derived from surviving recipient T cells and thymic progenitors. Several hundred expanded graft clones reportedly were the source of alpha-beta T cells about two months after transplant.

Using unique molecular identifiers, the investigators prepared the TCRbeta library. TCRdb analysed the PCR reads with MiXCR anew, one entry per CDR3 protein. The sample lists about 470,000 distinct CDR3 sequences; roughly two fifths were seen once. This clonotype was found once. No antigen is known for it. Germline V CDR1 and CDR2: DFQATT, SNEGSKA (reference sequence). The CDR3 covers 11 residues. The TCR comes from a girl aged 2-10 years with aplastic anemia, due to receive a stem cell transplant. This chain links TRBV20-1 with TRBJ2-1; TRBD1 might be the D (6 bases). The sample was PBMCs, taken before TCRalphabeta/CD19-depleted stem cell transplant. CDR3: CRAGTSNEQFF. Here the CDR3 DNA reads TGCCGCGCCGGGACATCCAATGAGCAGTTCTTC.